The entry below gives a single T cell receptor (beta chain) sequence along with its context. Its antigen is not yet known. No qualities accompany the bases; no much larger clone lies one base away. This record comes from a study listed by TCRdb under 2016. Libraries came from RT-PCR. TCRdb shows the sequencer as Illumina MiSeq. TCRdb applied fastp at Q25 and MiXCR to the public reads, then kept only in-frame beta chains. All rows with the same CDR3 protein become a single entry with the most common DNA and genes. For this sample there are about 680,000 distinct CDR3 sequences; 12% to 15% appear just once. Just over 3.5% of the sample rests with the top ten. Trimmed from V: 5 bases; trimmed from J: 0 bases; junction bases lacking a gene match: 7. Based on the germline V gene, the CDR1 and CDR2 sequences are SGHAT and FQNNGV. From its cysteine to its phenylalanine, the CDR3 spans 16 amino acids. The retained sequence is limited to the CDR3, 48 bases, with the frame set at the first base.

The rearrangement joined TRBV11-2 to TRBJ1-3, with 7 junctional bases fitting TRBD1. The receptor was isolated from a female donor in good health, serving as a healthy control. The sequencing sample was made of memory CD4+ T cells from blood. The CDR3 protein sequence reads: CASSQDRPHSGNTIYF. The DNA sequence is given as TGTGCCAGCAGCCAGGACAGGCCGCACTCTGGAAACACCATATATTTT.